The 22 T cell receptor beta chains given below trace back to one sample, sequenced in a study of molecular identifiers for immune sequencing clone quantification. MiXCR, applied by TCRdb to the PCR reads, yields one record per CDR3 protein. The profile shows some 320,000 distinct CDR3 sequences, over 20% of them singletons. Source material: naive CD8+ T cells from blood, with Jurkat cell RNA spiked in. The subset is: FACS-sorted CD8+CD4-CCR7+CD45RA+ naive T cells. The receptors stem from a human donor in good health. Some libraries in this study had Jurkat cell RNA spiked in.

As regards this clonotype: Since a much larger clone is just one base distant, this may be a read error. This sequence joins TRBV7-9 and TRBJ2-3; 7 bases align to TRBD1. The DNA end lines up better with TRBJ1-5; the J call may be wrong. The germline V gene has CDR1 SEHNR and CDR2 FQNEAQ (reference sequence). The CDR3 length is 14 residues. For the CDR3, the DNA is TGTGCCAGCAGCCCCACAGGGGTAACAGATACGCAGCATTTT. Its protein is CASSPTGVTDTQHF.

As to this clonotype: Likely a read error: the CDR3 ends without its conserved phenylalanine or tryptophan. The chain uses TRBV6-5 and TRBJ2-1; 11 bases align to TRBD1. CDR1 MNHEY and CDR2 SVGAGI come from the germline V gene. The CDR3 covers 18 residues. V trimming: 4 bases; J trimming: 2 bases; junction bases outside the gene matches: 10. Here the CDR3 DNA reads TGTGCCAGCAGTTCCCCGGACAGGGGGCAACTCCCCTACAATGAGCAGTTCCTC. Translating gives CASSSPDRGQLPYNEQFL.

This clonotype was seen repeatedly, ten times or more. The V gene is TRBV7-6, the J gene TRBJ1-1, with D perhaps matching TRBD1 (6 bases). Germline V gives CDR1 SGHVS, CDR2 FNYEAQ. This CDR3 comprises 14 residues. The V end lost 0 bases, the J end lost 11 bases, and 16 bases lay between the germline ends. The CDR3 bases are TGTGCCAGCAGCTTAGCAGACAGGCCCTGGACGGCTTTCTTT. This sequence encodes CASSLADRPWTAFF.

A few counts support this clonotype. J is TRBJ2-1 and V is TRBV19; D gene unclear. CDR1 LNHDA and CDR2 SQIVND come from the germline V gene (reference sequence). This CDR3 has 13 residues. V was cut by 3 bases and J by 6 bases, with 9 bases left in between. The CDR3, as DNA: TGTGCCAGTAGTATCCTAGTCCTCAATGAGCAGTTCTTC. Amino acids: CASSILVLNEQFF.

There are many counts of this clonotype. CDR3 in amino acids: CASSFQGAYEQYF. The CDR3 DNA reads as TGTGCCAGCAGCTTTCAGGGGGCCTACGAGCAGTACTTC. V gene TRBV5-4 combines with J gene TRBJ2-7; 7 bases align to TRBD1. Trimming removed 2 bases from V and 2 bases from J; junction bases left unmatched: 1. This CDR3 is 13 amino acids long. Germline V gene lookup returns CDR1 SGHNT and CDR2 YYREEE (reference sequence).

There are many counts of this clonotype. The chain carries TRBV7-9 and TRBJ2-7; D gene ambiguous. V was trimmed by 1 base and J by 7 bases, leaving 8 bases between them. CDR1 is SEHNR, CDR2 FQNEAQ, per germline (reference sequence). This CDR3 is built from 12 residues. The CDR3 sequence is CASSLGFLEQYF. The CDR3 bases are TGTGCCAGCAGCTTAGGCTTTCTGGAGCAGTACTTC.

This clonotype was detected many times. V gene TRBV7-7 combines with J gene TRBJ2-2, with D possibly matching TRBD2 (6 bases). Trimming shortened V by 5 bases and J by 7 bases, and 14 bases separated the two germline ends. Germline lookup yields CDR1 SSHAT and CDR2 FNYEAQ (reference sequence). The CDR3 is made up of 14 amino acids. CDR3 protein: CASSPLGGGGELFF. The CDR3 nucleotides are TGTGCCAGCAGCCCCTTGGGGGGTGGCGGGGAGCTGTTTTTT. The full variable domain, rest sourced from reference TRBV7-7 and TRBJ2-2, is GAGVSQSPRYKVTKRGQDVTLRCDPISSHATLYWYQQALGQGPEFLTYFNYEAQPDKSGLPSDRFSAERPEGSISTLTIQRTEQRDSAMYRCASSPLGGGGELFFGEGSRLTVL.

This clonotype was seen many times. V gene TRBV28 combines with J gene TRBJ2-7; D unclear. This CDR3 has 15 residues. The germline V gene encodes CDR1 MDHEN and CDR2 SYDVKM. The ends were cut back, 3 bases at V and 0 bases at J, with 12 bases in the middle. The CDR3 nucleotides read TGTGCCAGCAGTTTCAGAGGCACGAGCTCCTACGAGCAGTACTTC. This codes for CASSFRGTSSYEQYF.

The chain is built from TRBV12-3 or TRBV12-4 and TRBJ2-7; TRBD2 matches 8 bases. V trimming: 5 bases; J trimming: 3 bases; junction bases outside the gene matches: 9. The CDR3 sequence is 15 residues long. CDR3 sequence reads: CASSDPGGAIYEQYF. The CDR3 DNA reads TGTGCCAGCAGTGACCCGGGGGGGGCGATCTACGAGCAGTACTTC.

A note on this clonotype: This may stem from a read error, because a much larger clone lies one nucleotide away. This likely comes from a read error, as the CDR3 has no conserved phenylalanine or tryptophan at its end. The chain carries TRBV28 and TRBJ2-1; 7 bases match TRBD2. The germline V gene encodes CDR1 MDHEN and CDR2 SYDVKM. Losses at the gene ends were 6 bases for V and 8 bases for J; bases not matched to a gene: 10. This CDR3 region has 14 residues. DNA of the CDR3: TGTGCCAGCAGCCGACCCCGACTAGCCCATGAGCAGTTCTAC. This encodes CASSRPRLAHEQFY.

The CDR3 spells CASSPGELPDTQYF. In DNA, the CDR3 is TGTGCCAGCAGCCCCGGGGAGCTCCCAGATACGCAGTATTTT. The J gene is TRBJ2-3, the V gene TRBV28, with D possibly matching TRBD2 (5 bases). Germline assignment: CDR1 MDHEN and CDR2 SYDVKM. Deletions cut 6 bases from V and 4 bases from J, with 14 bases between. The CDR3 contains 14 residues.

The chain combines TRBV4-1 with TRBJ2-7, with TRBD2 matching over 12 bases. This CDR3 is built from 16 residues. The germline V gene has CDR1 MGHRA and CDR2 YSYEKL. The junction had 5 bases not matched to a gene; V was cut back by 1 base and J by 4 bases. DNA of the CDR3: TGCGCCAGCAGCCAAGCCCAACTAGCGGGGGGATACGAGCAGTACTTC. Amino acid sequence: CASSQAQLAGGYEQYF.

This chain's CDR3 is CASSLEFGQGEETQYF. The CDR3, as DNA: TGTGCCAGCAGCTTAGAATTCGGGCAGGGAGAAGAGACCCAGTACTTC. J is TRBJ2-5 and V is TRBV7-9; D may correspond to TRBD1 or TRBD2 (5 bases each). Looked up from germline, CDR1 is SEHNR and CDR2 is FQNEAQ (reference sequence). There are 16 residues in the CDR3. Trimming pared 1 base from V and 3 bases from J, leaving 15 bases between. Filled out from reference TRBV7-9 and TRBJ2-5, the complete variable domain reads DTGVSQNPRHKITKRGQNVTFRCDPISEHNRLYWYRQTLGQGPEFLTYFQNEAQLEKSRLLSDRFSAERPKGSFSTLEIQRTEQGDSAMYLCASSLEFGQGEETQYFGPGTRLLVL.

This clonotype was counted at least ten times. The junction departs from the called germline gene at one end, perhaps through a read error. The chain employs TRBV7-7 and TRBJ2-3; D unresolved. CDR1 and CDR2 from the germline V gene are SSHAT and FNYEAQ (reference sequence). The CDR3 is 14 amino acids. CDR3 protein: CASSSNLFGDTQYF. In DNA, the CDR3 is TGTGCTAGCAGCTCAAATCTATTTGGAGATACGCAGTATTTT.

This clonotype was counted ten times or more. This chain links TRBV27 with TRBJ2-7, with 7 bases aligning to TRBD1. The CDR3 is 14 residues long. Germline values: CDR1 MNHEY, CDR2 SMNVEV (reference sequence). The ends lost 3 bases at V and 2 bases at J; junction bases unmatched: 4. The DNA of the CDR3 is TGTGCCAGCAGTTTCACAGGGGATACCTACGAGCAGTACTTC. Residues: CASSFTGDTYEQYF.

Remarks on this clonotype: Since a much larger clone is just one base distant, this may be a read error. The chain employs TRBV12-3 or TRBV12-4 and TRBJ2-3; the D gene is possibly TRBD2 (6 bases). The length of the CDR3 is 14 residues. CDR3 residues: CAGSFGTFTDTQYF. DNA for the CDR3: TGTGCCGGCAGTTTCGGGACTTTCACAGATACGCAGTATTTT.

This clonotype occurred many times. The V and J genes are TRBV28 and TRBJ2-7, with a possible D match to TRBD1 (5 bases). Trimming took off 6 bases at V and 5 bases at J, with 20 bases between the two ends. This CDR3 is 15 amino acids long. The germline CDR1 and CDR2 sequences are MDHEN and SYDVKM. Written as DNA, the CDR3 is TGTGCCAGCAGCTCGAGGTGGCAGGGCGTCAACGAGCAGTACTTC. Amino acids: CASSSRWQGVNEQYF. Together with reference TRBV28 and TRBJ2-7, the CDR3 gives the full variable domain: DVKVTQSSRYLVKRTGEKVFLECVQDMDHENMFWYRQDPGLGLRLIYFSYDVKMKEKGDIPEGYSVSREKKERFSLILESASTNQTSMYLCASSSRWQGVNEQYFGPGTRLTVT.

V usage is TRBV27 and J usage is TRBJ2-3; D not certain. CDR3 length: 12 residues. The V gene lost 4 bases and the J gene lost 8 bases, with 10 bases spanning the gap. CDR1 is MNHEY, CDR2 SMNVEV, per germline (reference sequence). Written as DNA, the CDR3 is TGTGCCAGCAGTTCCCCGACAAGTACGCAGTATTTT. It codes for CASSSPTSTQYF.

The rearrangement uses TRBV19 and TRBJ1-5; tentatively, D is TRBD1 (5 bases). The CDR3 is 15 residues long. Germline loops: CDR1 LNHDA, CDR2 SQIVND (reference sequence). V lost 4 bases to trimming and J lost 4 bases, with 14 bases between them. The CDR3 sequence: CASSTRAGSNQPQHF. The CDR3 DNA follows: TGTGCCAGTAGTACTAGGGCAGGGTCGAATCAGCCCCAGCATTTT. The full variable domain, completed using reference TRBV19 and TRBJ1-5, is DGGITQSPKYLFRKEGQNVTLSCEQNLNHDAMYWYRQDPGQGLRLIYYSQIVNDFQKGDIAEGYSVSREKKESFPLTVTSAQKNPTAFYLCASSTRAGSNQPQHFGDGTRLSIL.

This clonotype occurred many times. V usage is TRBV6-5 and J usage is TRBJ2-7; the D is unclear. CDR1 is MNHEY, CDR2 SVGAGI, per germline. Trimming took off 1 base at V and 0 bases at J, with 10 bases between the two ends. The CDR3 totals 15 residues. The CDR3 spells CASSYYGSSSYEQYF. As DNA, the CDR3 is TGTGCCAGCAGTTACTACGGTTCTAGCTCCTACGAGCAGTACTTC.

To note about this clonotype: A much larger clone lies one base from this, so it may be a read error. The V gene is TRBV12-3 or TRBV12-4, the J gene TRBJ2-6, with D maybe TRBD1 (6 bases). The V end was cut by 4 bases, the J end by 2 bases, with 15 bases between. The length of the CDR3 is 17 residues. The CDR3 sequence: CASSSTGPSPGANVLTF. CDR3 in DNA: TGTGCCAGCAGTTCGACAGGCCCGTCGCCTGGGGCCAACGTCCTGACTTTC.

The chain carries TRBV10-3 and TRBJ2-3; TRBD2 aligns across 9 bases. With V trimmed by 3 bases and J by 1 base, 2 bases remained unmatched. Germline V gene sequence: CDR1 ENHRY, CDR2 SYGVKD. CDR3 length: 15 residues. The CDR3 reads CAISESGGRTDTQYF. CDR3 DNA: TGTGCCATCAGTGAAAGCGGGGGGCGCACAGATACGCAGTATTTT.